This TCR beta chain comes out of a study of regulatory T cells in long-lasting Graves disease. iRepertoire HTBI primers and Arm-PCR of CDR3 regions built TCR beta libraries. TCRdb processed the multiplex PCR reads anew with MiXCR; each CDR3 protein has one entry. The sample consists of hundreds of thousands of distinct CDR3 sequences, 12% of them appearing once. Documented time point: newly diagnosed GD, antithyroid drugs for less than 3 months. The TCR library was made from RNA extracted from PBMCs. In its sample, this clonotype was seen many times. The antigen remains unidentified. This CDR3 is built from 13 residues. CDR1 is SEHNR and CDR2 is FQNEAQ in the germline V gene (reference sequence). The ends lost 5 bases at V and 7 bases at J; junction bases unmatched: 5. Findings of the study overall: Segments TRBV28, TRBJ1-2 and TRBJ2-5 showed preferential usage in persistent disease.

This sample also belongs to another study, concerning T cells in Graves' hyperthyroidism and ophthalmopathy. That work adds: Expanded thyroid clonotypes (above 0.001) were mostly also found in blood.

This sequence was found in a woman aged 25 to 39 with Graves disease. This specimen was peripheral blood mononuclear cells (PBMCs), taken at new diagnosis, from a patient treated with antithyroid drugs. The V and J genes are TRBV7-9 and TRBJ2-5; 9 bases agree with TRBD1. This CDR3 is CASSRTGDATQYF. DNA of the CDR3: TGTGCCAGCAGCCGGACAGGGGATGCGACCCAGTACTTC.